This TCR beta chain was documented in a study of beta chain features in type 1 diabetes listed by TCRdb under 2018. A note on the overall study: Mean age, gender distribution, total cell number and subset yield did not differ between patients and healthy donors. A total of about 99,000,000 sorted cells were examined across all samples, and RNA yield correlated strongly with the number of cells per subset. The study compared the TCRB repertoires of sorted circulating CD4+ T cell subsets in recently diagnosed type 1 diabetes patients with those in matched healthy donors. Naive and central memory subsets were obtained from all 30 or so donors, but regulatory and stem cell-like memory subsets were isolated from only 8 patients and 8 healthy donors. Study-level results and caveats: Naive, central memory and regulatory TCRB repertoires appeared to be more similar among patients than among healthy donors. Only small numbers of individuals were included in the HLA sub-analyses, which left unresolved whether HLA type had any influence on TCRB rearrangement. At VDJ recombination sites, patients with type 1 diabetes made fewer insertions and deleted more nucleotides, a pattern implying thymic rearrangement abnormalities. In all four CD4+ subsets, TCRB CDR3 length was moderately but significantly shorter in type 1 diabetes patients. Because cDNA was sequenced instead of genomic DNA, activated cells with high expression could be over-represented, although the groups did not differ in activation or CD3 levels. PCR may preferentially amplify shorter templates, but because patient and control samples were amplified and corrected together, any resulting skew would affect both groups equally.

The entire amount of isolated RNA was reverse transcribed using the High Capacity cDNA Reverse Transcription Kit, so the sequenced TCRB transcripts were expressed ones. Naive, central memory and regulatory T cell samples underwent deep immunoSEQ sequencing, averaging around 3.7 million total reads per sample. Sorted cells were lysed in RLT buffer and RNA was extracted with DNase-treated RNeasy Micro or Mini kits, depending on cell number. Each cell subset was processed separately to prevent cross-contamination, with patient and healthy donor samples processed together. The immunoSEQ multiplex PCR was used to amplify TCRB sequences from cDNA, generating 87-bp fragments that spanned the CDR3 region. Sequencing of the amplicons was performed on the Illumina HiSeq platform. In the source study's methods: Synthetic template baselines were used to correct PCR bias computationally, reads within Hamming distance 2 were collapsed, and singletons that could not be merged were discarded. Reads were aligned against IMGT so that V, D and J genes, CDR3 length and insertions or deletions at six rearrangement sites could be assigned. Clonotype counts were normalized to sorted cell number within each subset before computing true diversity and Gini coefficients with the tcR R package. The overlap coefficient, calculated on TCRB nucleotide sequences, was used to quantify repertoire sharing. As a proxy for the pre-selection repertoire, out-of-frame TCRB sequences from naive cells were analyzed. This is the immuneACCESS table as TCRdb keeps it, with only in-frame sequences that have V and J called. A part of the clones is gone; compared with another copy, unresolved V genes explain less than half, and the rest is unexplained. For V, J and clone size, that table is used; D and trimming come from the DNA. In this sample the table shows hundreds of thousands of clones, around 10% of which occur a single time. Of the sample, about 0.014% is held by the ten largest clones.

A single peripheral blood draw of around 0.11 L on average was collected from each donor into heparinised tubes. A BD FACSAria II and a panel including CD45RO, CCR7, CD25, CD127, CD95 and CD27 were used to sort naive, central memory, regulatory and stem cell-like memory CD4+ T cells. All sorted populations exceeded 95% purity. PBMCs were isolated right away by Lymphoprep density gradient centrifugation and were stained directly, without culture. Samples were stained and sorted in pairs, with one healthy donor and one patient per experiment, so that batch effects were minimized. Comment on this clone: Its target antigen remains unknown. No clone much larger than this one lies a single base away; base qualities are absent.

The germline V gene gives CDR1 as SGHVS and CDR2 as FNYEAQ. At the junction V is shortened by 0 bases and J by 5 bases, with 5 bases in between. The CDR3 spans 13 residues, from the cysteine through the phenylalanine. The read is trimmed to its CDR3 DNA, 39 bases read in frame from base 1. The material sequenced was naive CD4+ T cells from blood. The meaning of the sample's cell subset or site label: true naive CD4+ T cells. This TCR derives from a woman in her 30s in good health. The receptor chain draws on TRBV7-6 and TRBJ2-1; the D gene cannot be named for sure. For the CDR3, the sequence is CASSLALDNEQFF. The DNA sequence is given as TGTGCCAGCAGCTTAGCCCTCGACAATGAGCAGTTCTTC.